Each of the 14 T cell receptor beta chains below was sequenced from the same sample in a study of blood T cells in healthy people across ages. A second PCR, run for roughly 6 to 11 cycles, used a sample-barcoded 5' primer plus a J-beta primer mix. TCRdb fed the 5' RACE reads into MiXCR, producing one record per CDR3 protein. The sample shows 500,000 to 600,000 distinct CDR3 sequences, 27% of them seen only once. Sequenced: blood. Source of these receptors: a woman in her 70s in good health.

The chain links TRBV5-1 to TRBJ2-3, with D tentatively TRBD1 (6 bases). Germline V CDR1 and CDR2: SGHRS, YFSETQ. V lost 4 bases and J 4 bases, leaving 22 bases between the germline ends. The CDR3 is made up of 17 amino acids. DNA of the CDR3: TGCGCCAGCAGCACGTATGGCACAGGGTTGGTCGCAGATACGCAGTATTTT. Translating it yields CASSTYGTGLVADTQYF.

This clonotype was observed a few times. J is TRBJ2-1 and V is TRBV7-2, with D possibly being TRBD1 or TRBD2 (5 bases each). CDR1 and CDR2 (germline): SGHTA, FQGNSA. V shed 1 base and J shed 4 bases, with 14 bases lying between them. The CDR3 length is 16 residues. CDR3 amino acids: CASSLEYGGGYNEQFF. The CDR3 DNA reads TGTGCCAGCAGCTTAGAGTACGGTGGGGGTTACAATGAGCAGTTCTTC.

V gene TRBV4-1 combines with J gene TRBJ2-5; 9 bases agree with TRBD2. This CDR3 has 17 amino acids. Trimming took 1 base from V and 0 from J; bases not matched to a gene: 6. Per the germline V gene, CDR1 is MGHRA and CDR2 is YSYEKL. The CDR3 spells CASSQGVAGAYQETQYF. In DNA, the CDR3 is TGCGCCAGCAGCCAAGGGGTAGCGGGGGCCTACCAAGAGACCCAGTACTTC.

A few counts support this clonotype. The rearrangement joins TRBV20-1 to TRBJ2-4; 10 nucleotides align to TRBD1. The CDR3 has 14 amino acids. Germline CDR1 reads DFQATT; CDR2 reads SNEGSKA (reference sequence). V gave up 1 base and J gave up 6 bases; unmatched junction bases: 3. The CDR3 bases are TGCAGTGCTAGAGCCCGGACAGGGGGAAACATTCAGTACTTC. The encoded protein is CSARARTGGNIQYF.

There are a few counts of this clonotype. The V gene is TRBV6-5, the J gene TRBJ2-2, with D possibly being TRBD2 (5 bases). The CDR3 is made up of 17 amino acids. Trimming stripped 0 bases from V and 4 bases from J, with 15 bases between. Per germline, CDR1 MNHEY and CDR2 SVGAGI. The CDR3 nucleotides read TGTGCCAGCAGTTACTCGAGTTCGGGGTCGGCCACCGGGGAGCTGTTTTTT. This codes for CASSYSSSGSATGELFF.

The rearrangement joins TRBV11-2 to TRBJ2-5; 11 nucleotides line up with TRBD2. Germline V gene lookup returns CDR1 SGHAT and CDR2 FQNNGV. Losses at the gene ends were 1 base for V and 4 bases for J; bases not matched to a gene: 5. The CDR3 spans 16 residues. The DNA for the CDR3 is TGTGCCAGCAGCTTAGTAGCGGGGGGGCTCGTAGAGACCCAGTACTTC. Its protein product is CASSLVAGGLVETQYF.

The table lists this clonotype with a few counts. The CDR3 bases are TGTGCCAGCAGCGATGACAGGGGCGGTACTACTGAAGCTTTCTTT. Translated: CASSDDRGGTTEAFF. The chain links TRBV4-2 to TRBJ1-1; 8 bases line up with TRBD1. V lost 5 bases, J lost 5 bases, and 10 bases stayed unmatched. The CDR3 is made up of 15 amino acids. Germline CDR1 LGHNA, CDR2 YNFKEQ.

This chain connects TRBV20-1 to TRBJ2-5, with a tentative D call TRBD2 (7 bases). The CDR3 totals 12 residues. V was pared by 7 bases and J by 3 bases, with 12 bases between. Germline V gene sequence: CDR1 DFQATT, CDR2 SNEGSKA (reference sequence). The CDR3 here is CSGGGGKETQYF. In DNA, the CDR3 is TGCAGTGGAGGGGGGGGGAAAGAGACCCAGTACTTC.

This clonotype was seen only a few times. The V call is TRBV12-3 or TRBV12-4, the J call TRBJ1-2; D call uncertain. This CDR3 is 12 amino acids long. Trimming removed 5 bases at V and 8 bases at J, with 12 bases between. In DNA form, the CDR3 reads TGTGCCAGCAGTCTAATTGGAGGAGGCTACACCTTC. Translating gives CASSLIGGGYTF.

The chain carries TRBV29-1 and TRBJ1-1, with 7 bases aligning to TRBD1. With V trimmed by 1 base and J by 11 bases, 13 bases remained unmatched. CDR1 and CDR2 (germline): SQVTM, ANQGSEA. CDR3 length equals 14 residues. The CDR3 sequence is CSVEVWDTAGGAFF. In DNA, the CDR3 is TGCAGCGTTGAAGTGTGGGACACGGCAGGGGGGGCTTTCTTT.

This clonotype showed up just a few times. The junction departs from germline at one end; a sequencing error may be responsible. The V call is TRBV4-1, the J call TRBJ1-3, with TRBD1 as a possible D gene (6 bases). Germline V gives CDR1 MGHRA, CDR2 YSYEKL. The CDR3 extends over 16 amino acids. The CDR3 spells CTSSQGPDSSGNTIYF. DNA for the CDR3: TGCACCAGCAGCCAAGGCCCGGACAGCTCTGGAAACACCATATATTTT.

The chain joins TRBV10-3 to TRBJ2-6, with 8 positions matching TRBD1. The V and J ends lost 8 bases and 3 bases, in that order; junction bases with no gene match: 12. The CDR3 length is 17 residues. CDR1 ENHRY and CDR2 SYGVKD come from the germline V gene. CDR3 sequence (DNA): TGTGCCATCGCTCCCAGGGGGCCCCAAGGTGGGGCCAACGTCCTGACTTTC. Its translation is CAIAPRGPQGGANVLTF.

J is TRBJ2-7 and V is TRBV7-2; TRBD1 agrees at 8 bases. V lost 1 base, J lost 6 bases, and 8 bases stayed unmatched. The CDR3 totals 15 residues. Germline V lookup: CDR1 SGHTA, CDR2 FQGNSA. CDR3 nucleotide sequence: TGTGCCAGCAGCTTAGTCACCGGGACAGGACGCGAGCAGTACTTC. This codes for CASSLVTGTGREQYF.

This chain uses TRBV4-2 with TRBJ1-6; no firm D call. This CDR3 is built from 15 residues. Germline assignment: CDR1 LGHNA and CDR2 YNFKEQ. V lost 1 base and J lost 10, with 14 bases in between. CDR3 amino acids: CASSQGVTGRSPLHF. Here the CDR3 DNA reads TGTGCCAGCAGCCAAGGTGTGACGGGCCGCTCACCCCTCCACTTT.